These T cell receptor beta chains were read from a single sample in a study of early T cells in non-severe SARS-CoV-2 infection. Via MiXCR, TCRdb re-called the 5' RACE reads, giving one row per CDR3 protein. The sample yields approximately 57,000 distinct CDR3 sequences, around 13% seen once. Sequenced: whole blood. The receptors shown here come from an adult who was a healthcare worker with PCR-confirmed SARS-CoV-2 infection or an uninfected control (not recorded which). CDR3s include the opening cysteine and the closing phenylalanine or tryptophan. A D gene is named only where the DNA matches it firmly. The listing skips clone size in some rows; elsewhere it reads once, few, many or a size class.

CDR3aa: CASSQAAGGAKNIQYF; CDR3nt: TGTGCCAGCAGCCAAGCCGCGGGGGGAGCCAAAAACATTCAGTACTTC; j_gene: TRBJ2-4; v_gene: TRBV3-1; d_gene: TRBD2; abundance: few
CDR3aa: CSVRRAGHGYTF; CDR3nt: TGCAGCGTCCGCCGAGCGGGGCATGGCTACACCTTC; j_gene: TRBJ1-2; v_gene: TRBV29-1; d_gene: .; abundance: .
CDR3aa: CASSFNQGFGTEAFF; CDR3nt: TGTGCCAGCAGCTTTAACCAGGGCTTTGGGACTGAAGCTTTCTTT; j_gene: TRBJ1-1; v_gene: TRBV7-9; d_gene: .; abundance: .
CDR3aa: CASSSAGISGNTIYF; CDR3nt: TGTGCCAGCAGCTCCGCGGGCATAAGTGGAAACACCATATATTTT; j_gene: TRBJ1-3; v_gene: TRBV9; d_gene: .; abundance: .
CDR3aa: CASSLREIHYGYTF; CDR3nt: TGTGCCAGCAGCTTAAGGGAAATTCACTATGGCTACACCTTC; j_gene: TRBJ1-2; v_gene: TRBV7-9; d_gene: .; abundance: once
CDR3aa: CASSRSLVGGGEHQPQHF; CDR3nt: TGTGCCAGCAGCCGCTCATTGGTTGGAGGGGGTGAACATCAGCCCCAGCATTTT; j_gene: TRBJ1-5; v_gene: TRBV21-1; d_gene: .; abundance: .
CDR3aa: CASSRHGDRELFF; CDR3nt: TGTGCCAGCAGCCGTCACGGGGACCGGGAGCTGTTTTTT; j_gene: TRBJ2-2; v_gene: TRBV3-1; d_gene: .; abundance: many
CDR3aa: CASSLVSYNEQFF; CDR3nt: TGTGCCAGCAGCTTAGTTTCCTACAATGAGCAGTTCTTC; j_gene: TRBJ2-1; v_gene: TRBV7-6; d_gene: .; abundance: .
CDR3aa: CASSQGRGHLTLLTDTQYF; CDR3nt: TGCGCCAGCAGCCAAGGGAGGGGACACCTAACCCTCCTCACAGATACGCAGTATTTT; j_gene: TRBJ2-3; v_gene: TRBV4-3; d_gene: .; abundance: many
CDR3aa: CASGPPGGPYTGELFF; CDR3nt: TGTGCTAGTGGTCCACCCGGGGGGCCGTACACCGGGGAGCTGTTTTTT; j_gene: TRBJ2-2; v_gene: TRBV12-5; d_gene: .; abundance: few
CDR3aa: CASSPGGGGSSYNEQFF; CDR3nt: TGTGCCAGCAGTCCGGGGGGGGGCGGAAGCTCCTACAATGAGCAGTTCTTC; j_gene: TRBJ2-1; v_gene: TRBV27; d_gene: TRBD2; abundance: .
CDR3aa: CASSSPGAGRVTEAFF; CDR3nt: TGTGCCAGCAGCTCCCCCGGTGCCGGGCGGGTTACTGAAGCTTTCTTT; j_gene: TRBJ1-1; v_gene: TRBV7-2; d_gene: .; abundance: few
CDR3aa: CASSFTADTEAFF; CDR3nt: TGTGCCAGCAGCTTTACAGCGGACACTGAAGCTTTCTTT; j_gene: TRBJ1-1; v_gene: TRBV7-9; d_gene: .; abundance: many
CDR3aa: CASSLEGGELFF; CDR3nt: TGTGCCAGCAGCTTAGAGGGCGGGGAGCTGTTTTTT; j_gene: TRBJ2-2; v_gene: TRBV7-8; d_gene: .; abundance: many
CDR3aa: CASSGLGAMSYEQYF; CDR3nt: TGTGCCAGCAGTGGGTTGGGGGCAATGTCCTACGAGCAGTACTTC; j_gene: TRBJ2-7; v_gene: TRBV27; d_gene: .; abundance: few
CDR3aa: CSARNDRGPYGQYF; CDR3nt: TGCAGTGCTAGAAACGACAGGGGACCTTACGGGCAGTACTTC; j_gene: TRBJ2-7; v_gene: TRBV20-1; d_gene: TRBD1; abundance: .
CDR3aa: CASSSGRDGKETQYF; CDR3nt: TGTGCCAGCAGCTCCGGCCGGGACGGAAAAGAGACCCAGTACTTC; j_gene: TRBJ2-5; v_gene: TRBV9; d_gene: .; abundance: many
CDR3aa: CASSPPQQQSEAFF; CDR3nt: TGTGCCAGCTCACCACCCCAGCAACAAAGTGAAGCTTTCTTT; j_gene: TRBJ1-1; v_gene: TRBV18; d_gene: .; abundance: few
CDR3aa: CAKTRPNYGYTF; CDR3nt: TGTGCCAAGACACGTCCTAACTATGGCTACACCTTC; j_gene: TRBJ1-2; v_gene: TRBV19; d_gene: .; abundance: many
CDR3aa: CASNRQGTSGYTF; CDR3nt: TGTGCCAGCAACAGGCAGGGGACGAGTGGCTACACCTTC; j_gene: TRBJ1-2; v_gene: TRBV3-1; d_gene: .; abundance: .
CDR3aa: CASSIRTAPNEKLFF; CDR3nt: TGTGCCAGTAGTATCCGGACAGCCCCGAATGAAAAACTGTTTTTT; j_gene: TRBJ1-4; v_gene: TRBV19; d_gene: .; abundance: many
CDR3aa: CASSVPLGGQETQYF; CDR3nt: TGTGCCAGCAGTGTACCCCTTGGGGGGCAAGAGACCCAGTACTTC; j_gene: TRBJ2-5; v_gene: TRBV28; d_gene: .; abundance: many
CDR3aa: CASSLVAGQGGTGELFF; CDR3nt: TGTGCCAGCAGCTTAGTGGCGGGACAGGGAGGAACCGGGGAGCTGTTTTTT; j_gene: TRBJ2-2; v_gene: TRBV7-6; d_gene: TRBD1; abundance: few
CDR3aa: CASSLAPQVSEQYF; CDR3nt: TGTGCCAGCAGCTTAGCGCCACAAGTTAGCGAGCAGTACTTC; j_gene: TRBJ2-7; v_gene: TRBV7-9; d_gene: .; abundance: .
CDR3aa: CSASFGAINEKLFF; CDR3nt: TGCAGTGCTAGTTTTGGGGCGATTAATGAAAAACTGTTTTTT; j_gene: TRBJ1-4; v_gene: TRBV20-1; d_gene: .; abundance: few
CDR3aa: CASSLGTSASTDTQYF; CDR3nt: TGTGCCAGCAGCCTCGGGACTAGCGCGAGCACAGATACGCAGTATTTT; j_gene: TRBJ2-3; v_gene: TRBV6-2/TRBV6-3; d_gene: TRBD2; abundance: .
CDR3aa: CASSSGTGGAKFYEQYF; CDR3nt: TGCGCCAGCAGCTCCGGGACAGGGGGCGCAAAGTTCTACGAGCAGTACTTC; j_gene: TRBJ2-7; v_gene: TRBV5-1; d_gene: TRBD1; abundance: many
CDR3aa: CASRALPTTGSAKNIQYF; CDR3nt: TGTGCCAGCAGGGCCTTACCCACGACAGGGAGTGCCAAAAACATTCAGTACTTC; j_gene: TRBJ2-4; v_gene: TRBV6-6; d_gene: TRBD1; abundance: few
CDR3aa: CASSLEGLQGHLYTF; CDR3nt: TGTGCCAGCAGCTTAGAGGGTCTACAGGGGCACCTCTACACCTTC; j_gene: TRBJ1-2; v_gene: TRBV11-3; d_gene: TRBD1; abundance: many
CDR3aa: CATSRDLQGQAFF; CDR3nt: TGTGCCACCAGCAGAGATCTGCAGGGGCAAGCTTTCTTT; j_gene: TRBJ1-1; v_gene: TRBV15; d_gene: .; abundance: .
CDR3aa: CASSESLSGTSGGKHTQYF; CDR3nt: TGCGCCAGCAGTGAGTCGCTAAGCGGGACTAGCGGGGGCAAACATACGCAGTATTTT; j_gene: TRBJ2-3; v_gene: TRBV10-2; d_gene: TRBD2; abundance: many
CDR3aa: CASSVYRDYEQYF; CDR3nt: TGTGCCAGCTCAGTCTACAGAGACTACGAGCAGTACTTC; j_gene: TRBJ2-7; v_gene: TRBV18; d_gene: .; abundance: few
CDR3aa: CASRLGVSTEAFF; CDR3nt: TGTGCCAGCAGACTCGGGGTTAGCACTGAAGCTTTCTTT; j_gene: TRBJ1-1; v_gene: TRBV6-5; d_gene: .; abundance: many
CDR3aa: CSARTSQPGRTDTQYF; CDR3nt: TGCAGTGCTAGAACGTCTCAACCGGGCCGCACAGATACGCAGTATTTT; j_gene: TRBJ2-3; v_gene: TRBV20-1; d_gene: .; abundance: few
CDR3aa: CASSPTGGGADEQFF; CDR3nt: TGTGCCAGCAGCCCGACGGGCGGGGGGGCCGATGAGCAGTTCTTC; j_gene: TRBJ2-1; v_gene: TRBV7-9; d_gene: TRBD2; abundance: few
CDR3aa: CASSGTSYGYTF; CDR3nt: TGTGCCAGCTCGGGGACGAGCTATGGCTACACCTTC; j_gene: TRBJ1-2; v_gene: TRBV18; d_gene: .; abundance: many
CDR3aa: CSAIRGAVDSNQPQHF; CDR3nt: TGCAGTGCTATACGCGGGGCAGTCGATAGCAATCAGCCCCAGCATTTT; j_gene: TRBJ1-5; v_gene: TRBV20-1; d_gene: .; abundance: many
CDR3aa: CASSYWTSGAGKTQYF; CDR3nt: TGTGCCAGCAGTTACTGGACGTCGGGGGCGGGAAAGACCCAGTACTTC; j_gene: TRBJ2-5; v_gene: TRBV6-5; d_gene: .; abundance: .
CDR3aa: CASSYQKDRQNSPLHF; CDR3nt: TGTGCCAGCAGTTACCAAAAGGACAGGCAGAATTCACCCCTCCACTTT; j_gene: TRBJ1-6; v_gene: TRBV6-5; d_gene: TRBD1; abundance: few
CDR3aa: CASSLVADSPYEQYF; CDR3nt: TGTGCCAGCAGCTTAGTCGCGGACAGTCCCTACGAGCAGTACTTC; j_gene: TRBJ2-7; v_gene: TRBV7-2; d_gene: .; abundance: few